The present T cell receptor (beta chain) was sequenced within a study of blood T cell repertoires in COVID-19. The repertoire was sequenced with immunoSEQ multiplex PCR; TCRdb's copy has only in-frame clones and lacks some. The sample holds about 310,000 clones, roughly 89% seen once. Trimming cost V 0 bases and J 5 bases, with 14 bases left between them. CDR3 length: 15 residues. Germline V gene data show CDR1 as SGDLS and CDR2 as YYNGEE. Sequenced sample: PBMCs or T cells enriched from blood (not recorded which). This rearrangement joins TRBV9 to TRBJ1-1; no clear D gene. The source is a woman between 18 and 30 years old with acute COVID-19. As DNA, the CDR3 is TGTGCCAGCAGCGTAGGGAGTGGGTGGAAGACTGAAGCTTTCTTT. Translating gives CASSVGSGWKTEAFF. Using reference TRBV9 and TRBJ1-1 for the parts outside the CDR3, the full variable domain is DSGVTQTPKHLITATGQRVTLRCSPRSGDLSVYWYQQSLDQGLQFLIQYYNGEERAKGNILERFSAQQFPDLHSELNLSSLELGDSALYFCASSVGSGWKTEAFFGQGTRLTVV.